What follows describes a single T cell receptor beta chain. The antigen this receptor binds is unknown. Base qualities were left out, and no much larger clone turns up one base away. These data are taken from a study of T cells in localized non-small cell lung cancer (dated by TCRdb to 2020 to 2021). In the study overall: The study analyzed T cell repertoires of over 200 early-stage NSCLC patients, comparing tumors and uninvolved tumor-adjacent lungs. NSCLC patients had a mean age of around 66 years, and 129 were male and nearly 110 female. The cohort was made up of roughly 250 treatment-naive NSCLC patients whose localized lung tumors had been resected.

The immunoSEQ Assay was used to sequence TCR beta CDR3 regions from DNA. The study's processing was this. To compute T cell density, TCR beta template counts were normalized to usable DNA, which was estimated by amplifying housekeeping genes. Richness was estimated using the preseqR package, with extrapolation to 400,000 templates for PBMC samples and to 120,000 templates for tissue samples. Clonality was taken to be one minus Pielou's evenness. To identify tissue-enriched TCRs, differential abundance testing was run on productive amino-acid clonotypes with a minimum total count of 5 and an alpha of 0.1. The Jaccard Index and the Morisita Overlap Index were used to measure repertoire overlap between compartments. GLIPH grouped TCR beta CDR3s together with public tetramer-defined viral CDR3s, and a viral motif had to include at least three viral sequences and show V-gene enrichment. TCRdb provides this immuneACCESS table in a form limited to in-frame rearrangements. Some clones are lacking; in checked studies, under half of them reflect an unresolved V gene, and why the rest are absent is not known. V and J calls and clone size come straight from that table; D and trimming were deduced from the DNA. The table for this sample lists about 27,000 clones; 90% of them were counted only once. The leading ten clones occupy roughly 0.99% of the sample.

For CDR1 and CDR2, the germline V gene lists MNHEY and SVGAGI. Inclusive of the bounding cysteine and phenylalanine, the CDR3 is 15 residues long. CDR3 DNA is the only sequence kept; it has 45 bases, read in frame from the first base. Unmatched junction bases come to 11, with V trimmed by 6 bases and J by 10 bases. On the study overall, not on this receptor specifically: Because multi-region tumor sequencing was not done, intratumor heterogeneity could not be ruled out. Of the top 100 tumor clones, a median of roughly 56 were detected in paired uninvolved adjacent lung; some 28 were also among that lung's top 100. Since the design was exploratory, TCR variables were selected using unadjusted p-values with no false-discovery rate correction. Higher T cell density in blood was associated with longer overall survival, whereas higher clonality in adjacent lung was associated with shorter survival. Uninvolved tumor-adjacent lung showed the highest T cell clonality, higher than tumor, which suggests more focused antigenic responses in the uninvolved tumor-adjacent lung.

At diagnosis, tumor, uninvolved tumor-adjacent lung and peripheral blood were collected and then preserved as a mix of FFPE and fresh-frozen material. For TCR repertoire profiling, blood samples were analyzed as peripheral blood mononuclear cells. The sample was peripheral blood, taken before any cancer treatment. The sequence was collected from a woman aged 40-69 years with stage I lung adenocarcinoma. The sequence links TRBV6-5 to TRBJ1-6, with 8 bases matching TRBD1. Here is the DNA: TGTGCCAGCAGCCCAACCCAGGGGGCTGGGTCACCCCTCCACTTT. Translation gives CASSPTQGAGSPLHF.